This TCR beta chain was captured in a study of Graves' ophthalmopathy and Graves' hyperthyroidism. Overall study findings and caveats: Most expanded clonotypes in thyroid above 0.001 frequency also showed up in blood.

This CDR3 contains 16 residues. Looked up from germline, CDR1 is MGHRA and CDR2 is YSYEKL. Trimming removed 1 base from V and 2 bases from J; junction bases left unmatched: 7. The authors amplified TCR beta CDR3 regions, and they did so from RNA transcripts for repertoire sequencing. Following a first-round RT-PCR that used HTBI primers, a second-round multiplex PCR was carried out. TCRdb called the multiplex PCR reads again in MiXCR, with one record for every CDR3 protein. The sample has about 210,000 distinct CDR3 sequences, 25% to 30% seen once. Many counts were recorded for this clonotype. Its antigen is as yet unknown.

Sequenced sample: peripheral blood. The gene calls are TRBV4-1 and TRBJ2-7; 8 bases map to TRBD1. This receptor was taken from a man between 45 and 60 years old with Graves' ophthalmopathy. CDR3 nucleotide sequence: TGCGCCAGCAGCCAAGCACAGGGGGGACGCGCCTACGAGCAGTACTTC. This codes for CASSQAQGGRAYEQYF.